This T cell receptor (beta chain) stems from a study of T cell changes during pregnancy in multiple sclerosis. The CDR3 contains 16 residues. CDR1 and CDR2 from the germline V gene are LNHDA and SQIVND (reference sequence). Trimming took 1 base from V and 5 from J, leaving 16 bases between them. TCRdb's copy holds only in-frame clones and misses some; the assay was immunoSEQ multiplex PCR. This table holds 40,000 to 60,000 clones, about 95% found once. The clonotype originates from a female donor with multiple sclerosis, enrolled in a pregnancy study. J is TRBJ2-3 and V is TRBV19, with D possibly matching TRBD2 (6 bases). The sequencing used CD8+ T cells from peripheral blood mononuclear cells, collected in the first trimester of pregnancy. CDR3 protein: CASSIGISGDGDTQYF. In DNA, the CDR3 is TGTGCCAGTAGTATAGGAATTTCGGGGGACGGAGATACGCAGTATTTT.